The present entry profiles one T cell receptor beta chain with its context. This clonotype occurred many times. What antigen it recognizes has not been identified. No base quality values were provided; no much bigger clone lies one nucleotide off. For repertoire sequencing, the TCR beta CDR3 regions were amplified from RNA transcripts. HTBI primers and the Qiagen OneStep RT-PCR kit were used in a first-round RT-PCR, which was followed by a second-round multiplex PCR, size selection and purification. The libraries underwent paired-end sequencing with 100 bp reads on an Illumina HiSeq2000. Concerning the study's data processing: Reads were processed with SOAPnuke, discarding reads with adapters, uncalled bases, mean Phred below 15, or no exact constant-primer or identifier match. High-quality paired reads were merged with COPE v1.2.5. Unique nucleotide sequences were defined as clonotypes and aligned to IMGT TRB V, D and J references using MiTCR v1.1. The analysis was limited to V-J combinations with a frequency above 0.0001, which together covered around 99% of the repertoires. For each V-J combination, a TCR clonal expansion and chaos score was defined as the ratio of F50 clonal expansion to chaos observed in the TCRdist matrix. Welch's t-statistics and random forest were used to narrow the features down to 13 V-J combinations, which were then fed into a naive Bayes classifier. The similarity between thyroid and blood repertoires was quantified using the Morisita-Horn index. TCRdb trimmed the raw reads at Q25, called clones with MiXCR and kept productive beta chains. A single entry per CDR3 protein holds the most common genes and DNA from its merged rows. The V and J calls come from TCRdb's annotation, not from the publication. This sample comprises 350,000 to 450,000 distinct CDR3 sequences, around 21% of them detected only once. The ten largest clones capture approximately 3% of the sample.

This sample was included in a study of Graves' ophthalmopathy and Graves' hyperthyroidism (dated by TCRdb to the late 2010s). Broadly, across the study: Peripheral blood was collected before any treatment was given, at the time of initial diagnosis. The study used signatures of the TCR beta repertoire to tell Graves' ophthalmopathy apart from Graves' hyperthyroidism and to predict which patients would progress to ophthalmopathy. In total, approximately 130 blood samples were TCR-sequenced: around 42 ophthalmopathy, some 75 hyperthyroidism and approximately 17 hyperthyroidism-to-ophthalmopathy patients. To explore V-J signatures distinguishing ophthalmopathy from hyperthyroidism, a discovery set of under 110 patients (more than 40 ophthalmopathy, some 57 stable hyperthyroidism) was enrolled. An independent validation cohort comprised some 19 hyperthyroidism patients and over 15 patients who later progressed from hyperthyroidism to ophthalmopathy. In over 5 hyperthyroidism patients, the T-cell repertoires found in thyroid tissue were compared with those found in blood. Following sampling, methimazole starting at 30 mg daily was administered to hyperthyroidism patients, and high-dose intravenous methylprednisolone was administered to ophthalmopathy patients. The 75 to 100 discovery patients were randomly divided into training and test sets at a 7:3 ratio. The study at large found these results: The 13-signature model separated ophthalmopathy from stable hyperthyroidism with approximately 90% sensitivity and 81.08% specificity in cross-validation, and 80%/75% in the test set. Among expanded thyroid clonotypes with frequency above 0.001, most also showed up in blood, which suggests that blood repertoires may reflect the thyroid immune response. Sample size was not statistically predetermined, and group allocation was not concealed from the investigators. In validation, the model predicted ophthalmopathy progression with about 64% sensitivity and around 72% specificity; 12 predicted patients were CT-confirmed with GO in a median of about 7.1 months.

A patient counted as having stable hyperthyroidism if there was no progression to ophthalmopathy within 18 months of follow-up. Patients with hyperthyroidism were aged 18 to 65 years, had been newly diagnosed, and had a disease duration of less than 2 months. Patients with other autoimmune diseases, uncontrolled infections, pregnancy or lactation were excluded from the study. Diagnosis relied on clinical symptoms, serum thyroxine, TRAb, thyroid ultrasound and orbital computed tomography. Ficoll-Paque density gradient centrifugation was used to isolate PBMCs from around 10 ml of fresh peripheral blood. Total RNA was extracted with Trizol reagent and quality-checked on an Agilent 2100 Bioanalyzer. Sequences DFQATT (CDR1) and SNEGSKA (CDR2) are obtained from the germline V gene (reference sequence). V drops 3 bases and J drops 1 base, leaving 12 bases in between. From the cysteine up to the phenylalanine, the CDR3 has a length of 14 residues. Solely the CDR3 DNA is kept, with 42 bases framed from the first base.

The chain couples TRBV20-1 to TRBJ2-5; D gene: possibly TRBD2, on 6 matching bases. The sequenced sample consisted of peripheral blood. The origin of this receptor is a woman younger than 30 with stable Graves' hyperthyroidism. Donor details come from another sample of the same person, matched by shared clones. The CDR3 region has the sequence CSASGTGSQETQYF. The DNA reads TGCAGTGCTAGTGGCACCGGGAGCCAAGAGACCCAGTACTTC.